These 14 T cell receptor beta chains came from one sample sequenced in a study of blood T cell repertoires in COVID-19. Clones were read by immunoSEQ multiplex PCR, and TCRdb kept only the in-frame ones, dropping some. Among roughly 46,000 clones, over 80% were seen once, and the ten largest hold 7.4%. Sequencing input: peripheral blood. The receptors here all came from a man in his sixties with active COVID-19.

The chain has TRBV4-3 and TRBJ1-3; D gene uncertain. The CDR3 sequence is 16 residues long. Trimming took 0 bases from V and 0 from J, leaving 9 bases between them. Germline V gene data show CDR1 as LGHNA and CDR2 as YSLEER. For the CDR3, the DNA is TGCGCCAGCAGCCAAGATATCCAGTACTCTGGAAACACCATATATTTT. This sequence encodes CASSQDIQYSGNTIYF.

For the CDR3, the DNA is TGTGCCAGCAGTTACTCGGAGTCGGATACGCAGTATTTT. Its protein is CASSYSESDTQYF. V usage is TRBV6-2 or TRBV6-3 and J usage is TRBJ2-3; D remains ambiguous. V was shortened by 0 bases and J by 6 bases, with 7 bases between the two germline ends. The CDR3 loop spans 13 amino acids. In germline, CDR1 is MNHEY, CDR2 SVGEGT.

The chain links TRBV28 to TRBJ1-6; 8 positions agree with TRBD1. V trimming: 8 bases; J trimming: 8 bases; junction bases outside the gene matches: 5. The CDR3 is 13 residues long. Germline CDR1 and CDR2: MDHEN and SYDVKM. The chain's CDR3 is CASHRGGYSPLHF. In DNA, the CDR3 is TGTGCCAGCCACAGGGGGGGGTATTCACCCCTCCACTTT.

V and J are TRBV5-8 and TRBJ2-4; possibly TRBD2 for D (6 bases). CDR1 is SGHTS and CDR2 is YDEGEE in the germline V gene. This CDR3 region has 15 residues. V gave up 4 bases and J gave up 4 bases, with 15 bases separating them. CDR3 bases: TGTGCCAGCAGCGCGACCGGGACTGGAAAAAACATTCAGTACTTC. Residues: CASSATGTGKNIQYF.

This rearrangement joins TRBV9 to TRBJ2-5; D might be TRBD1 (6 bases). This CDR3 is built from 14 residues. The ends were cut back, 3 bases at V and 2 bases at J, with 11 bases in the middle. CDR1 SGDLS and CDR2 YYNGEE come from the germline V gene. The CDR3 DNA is TGTGCCAGCAGCGGCTCCGGACAGCAAGAGACCCAGTACTTC. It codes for CASSGSGQQETQYF.

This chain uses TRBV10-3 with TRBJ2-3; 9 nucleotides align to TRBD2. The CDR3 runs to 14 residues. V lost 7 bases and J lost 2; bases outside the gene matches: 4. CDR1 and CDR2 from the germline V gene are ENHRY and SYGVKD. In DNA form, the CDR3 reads TGTGCCATCACTGCTAGCGGGGACACAGATACGCAGTATTTT. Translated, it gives CAITASGDTDTQYF.

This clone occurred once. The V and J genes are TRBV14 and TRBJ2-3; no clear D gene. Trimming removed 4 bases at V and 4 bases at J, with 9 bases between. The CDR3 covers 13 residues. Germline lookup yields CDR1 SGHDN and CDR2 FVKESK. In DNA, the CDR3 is TGTGCCAGCAGCCTTCCAAGCTCAGATACGCAGTATTTT. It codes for CASSLPSSDTQYF. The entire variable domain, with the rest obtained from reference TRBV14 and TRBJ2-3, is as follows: EAGVTQFPSHSVIEKGQTVTLRCDPISGHDNLYWYRRVMGKEIKFLLHFVKESKQDESGMPNNRFLAERTGGTYSTLKVQPAELEDSGVYFCASSLPSSDTQYFGPGTRLTVL.

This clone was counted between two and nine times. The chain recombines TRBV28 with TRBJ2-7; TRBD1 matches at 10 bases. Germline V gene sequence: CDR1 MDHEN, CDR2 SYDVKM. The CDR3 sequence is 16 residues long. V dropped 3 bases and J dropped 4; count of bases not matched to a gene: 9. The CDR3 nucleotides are TGTGCCAGCAGTTTGGTCCAACCGGGACAGGGGTACGAGCAGTACTTC. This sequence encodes CASSLVQPGQGYEQYF.

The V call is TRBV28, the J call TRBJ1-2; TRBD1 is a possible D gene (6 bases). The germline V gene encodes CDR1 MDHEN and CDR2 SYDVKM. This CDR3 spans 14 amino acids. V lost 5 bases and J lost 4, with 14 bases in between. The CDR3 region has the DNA TGTGCCAGCAGTACCACAGGGCCACCCTATGGCTACACCTTC. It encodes CASSTTGPPYGYTF.

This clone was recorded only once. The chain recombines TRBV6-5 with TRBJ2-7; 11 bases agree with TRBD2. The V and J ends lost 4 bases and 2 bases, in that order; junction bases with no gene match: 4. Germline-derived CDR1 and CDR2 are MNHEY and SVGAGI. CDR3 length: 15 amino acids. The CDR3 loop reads CASSLAGGVPYEQYF. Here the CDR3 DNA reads TGTGCCAGCAGTTTAGCGGGAGGGGTCCCCTACGAGCAGTACTTC.

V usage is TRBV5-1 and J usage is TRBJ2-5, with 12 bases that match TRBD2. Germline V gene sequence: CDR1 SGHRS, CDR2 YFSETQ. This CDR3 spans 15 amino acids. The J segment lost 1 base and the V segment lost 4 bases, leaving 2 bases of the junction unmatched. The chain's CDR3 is CASSMTSGGQETQYF. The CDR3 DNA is TGCGCCAGCAGCATGACTAGCGGGGGCCAAGAGACCCAGTACTTC. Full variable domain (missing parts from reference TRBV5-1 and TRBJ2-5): KAGVTQTPRYLIKTRGQQVTLSCSPISGHRSVSWYQQTPGQGLQFLFEYFSETQRNKGNFPGRFSGRQFSNSRSEMNVSTLELGDSALYLCASSMTSGGQETQYFGPGTRLLVL.

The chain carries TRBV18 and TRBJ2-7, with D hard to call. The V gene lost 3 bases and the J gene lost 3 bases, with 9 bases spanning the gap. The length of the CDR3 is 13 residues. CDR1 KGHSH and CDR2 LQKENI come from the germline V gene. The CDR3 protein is CASSPLGDYEQYF. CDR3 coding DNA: TGTGCCAGCTCACCCCTTGGAGACTACGAGCAGTACTTC.

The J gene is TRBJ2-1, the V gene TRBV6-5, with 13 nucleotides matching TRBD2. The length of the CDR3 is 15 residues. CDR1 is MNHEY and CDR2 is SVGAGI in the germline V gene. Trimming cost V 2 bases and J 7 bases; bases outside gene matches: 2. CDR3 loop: CASSYGTSGVNEQFF. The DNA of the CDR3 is TGTGCCAGCAGTTACGGGACTAGCGGGGTGAATGAGCAGTTCTTC.

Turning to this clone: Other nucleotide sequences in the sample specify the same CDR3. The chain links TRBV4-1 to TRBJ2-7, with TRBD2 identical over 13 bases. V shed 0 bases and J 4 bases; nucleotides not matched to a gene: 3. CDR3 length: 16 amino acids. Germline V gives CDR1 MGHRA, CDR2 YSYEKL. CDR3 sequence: CASSQDRTSGSYEQYF. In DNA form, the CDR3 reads TGCGCCAGCAGCCAAGATAGGACTAGCGGGAGTTACGAGCAGTACTTC.